This TCR beta chain was recovered during a study of CD8 T cells in ankylosing spondylitis. Losses at the gene ends were 1 base for V and 5 bases for J; bases not matched to a gene: 5. Germline V gene sequence: CDR1 DFQATT, CDR2 SNEGSKA (reference sequence). The CDR3 runs 14 residues. Study-level findings and limits: Some of these motif variants have turned up before, in reports on reactive arthritis synovial fluid and blood. Blood of patients with ankylosing spondylitis appeared to be characterized by a TCR beta motif of several highly homologous variants.

There are many counts of this clonotype. Its antigen is unidentified. Quantitative barcoded 5'-RACE was used to prepare TCR beta libraries. MiXCR, run by TCRdb on the 5' RACE reads, gives a single entry per CDR3 protein. Counted here are roughly 120,000 distinct CDR3 sequences, 7% occurring once; the ten biggest clones make up 12%. Sample: blood, either unsorted or a sorted T cell fraction (not recorded which). This clonotype was obtained from a male donor with ankylosing spondylitis or in good health (not recorded which). The chain joins TRBV20-1 to TRBJ2-7; 10 positions agree with TRBD2. DNA for the CDR3: TGCAGTGCTAGAGTTGCTAGCGGGAGCAACGAGCAGTACTTC. Residues: CSARVASGSNEQYF.